This TCR beta chain emerged from a study of cytomegalovirus exposure and HLA in healthy donors. The CDR3 extends over 16 amino acids. The germline V gene encodes CDR1 MDHEN and CDR2 SYDVKM. V shed 3 bases, J shed 4 bases, and the junction held 9 bases outside the gene matches. PCR used 60 Vbeta primers and 13 Jbeta primers. Generated by immunoSEQ multiplex PCR, the TCRdb table keeps only in-frame clones and is missing some. The sample holds some 75,000 clones. The rearrangement joins TRBV28 to TRBJ1-2, with 9 bases fitting TRBD1. The TCR was taken from a boy younger than 18 in good health and CMV-seronegative. The sample comprised PBMCs. As DNA, the CDR3 is TGTGCCAGCAGTTTCTCGTCCGGGACAGGGAGCTATGGCTACACCTTC. Amino acid sequence: CASSFSSGTGSYGYTF.